These 19 T cell receptor beta chains originate from one sample sequenced in a study of shared clonotypes between healthy human individuals. Profiling relied on immunoSEQ multiplex PCR, and the TCRdb table lists in-frame clones only, not all of them. Altogether roughly 2.2 million clones are present, under 95% being singletons, with the ten largest covering roughly 0.34%. The sample consisted of naive CD4+ T cells from PBMCs. Subset meaning: CD45RA+ positively selected. These receptors were taken from a man younger than 35 in good health. Some clones in this sample may be carry-over from other donors' samples.

This clone was found a few times. The genes are TRBV28 and TRBJ1-5, with 9 bases fitting TRBD1. V dropped 6 bases and J dropped 0; count of bases not matched to a gene: 9. The CDR3 runs 17 residues. Germline loops: CDR1 MDHEN, CDR2 SYDVKM. CDR3 loop: CASRNRDRAYSNQPQHF. Written as DNA, the CDR3 is TGTGCCAGCAGAAACCGGGACAGGGCTTATAGCAATCAGCCCCAGCATTTT.

V gene TRBV29-1 combines with J gene TRBJ2-5; maybe TRBD2 (6 bases). Germline CDR1 SQVTM, CDR2 ANQGSEA. This CDR3 comprises 12 residues. V shed 0 bases and J shed 5 bases, with 7 bases lying between them. The CDR3 protein is CSVEEEGETQYF. The CDR3 nucleotides read TGCAGCGTTGAAGAGGAGGGGGAGACCCAGTACTTC.

The genes are TRBV6-5 and TRBJ2-2; unclear D gene. Per the germline V gene, CDR1 is MNHEY and CDR2 is SVGAGI. Trimming removed 6 bases from V and 7 bases from J, with 9 bases in between. This CDR3 is built from 12 residues. The DNA of the CDR3 is TGTGCCAGCAGGCGGCATGGCGGGGAGCTGTTTTTT. Amino acid sequence: CASRRHGGELFF.

The genes are TRBV11-3 and TRBJ2-2; TRBD2 might be the D (6 bases). Between the trimmed V and J ends, which lost 2 bases and 5 bases, there was a span of 12 bases. Germline CDR1 SGHNT, CDR2 YENEEA. This CDR3 is 15 amino acids long. The CDR3: CASSLFSGDTGELFF. In nucleotides, the CDR3 is TGTGCCAGCAGCTTATTTAGCGGTGATACCGGGGAGCTGTTTTTT.

V and J are TRBV5-1 and TRBJ2-5; D perhaps matches TRBD1 (6 bases). CDR1 SGHRS and CDR2 YFSETQ come from the germline V gene. Trimming took 1 base from V and 5 from J, leaving 18 bases between them. The CDR3 covers 16 residues. The CDR3 DNA follows: TGCGCCAGCAGCTTGTGGGGGCGCGGGTCGGACGAGACCCAGTACTTC. Protein: CASSLWGRGSDETQYF.

As to this clone: Other DNA variants within this sample encode the same CDR3. The chain carries TRBV5-1 and TRBJ1-3; 9 nucleotides line up with TRBD1. Germline CDR1 SGHRS, CDR2 YFSETQ. This CDR3 comprises 15 residues. J gave up 1 base and V 4 bases, and 3 bases lay outside the gene matches. The CDR3 here is CASSGGTGSGNTIYF. The CDR3 DNA reads as TGCGCCAGCAGCGGGGGGACAGGGTCTGGAAACACCATATATTTT.

The chain uses TRBV6-1 and TRBJ1-5, with TRBD1 matching over 12 bases. The CDR3 totals 16 residues. Germline CDR1 is MNHNS and CDR2 is SASEGT. Losses at the gene ends were 4 bases for V and 3 bases for J; bases not matched to a gene: 4. The CDR3 is CASSGGTGGYNQPQHF. In DNA form, the CDR3 reads TGTGCCAGCAGTGGCGGGACAGGGGGCTACAATCAGCCCCAGCATTTT.

The chain recombines TRBV28 with TRBJ1-3; TRBD1 matches 8 bases. J gave up 0 bases and V 7 bases, and 11 bases lay outside the gene matches. The CDR3 has 17 amino acids. Germline lookup yields CDR1 MDHEN and CDR2 SYDVKM. CDR3 in DNA: TGTGCCAGCACCCAAGGGGGGACAGGCCGCTCTGGAAACACCATATATTTT. This encodes CASTQGGTGRSGNTIYF.

J is TRBJ2-3 and V is TRBV5-8; the D is unclear. Germline V lookup: CDR1 SGHTS, CDR2 YDEGEE. CDR3 length equals 15 residues. Between the trimmed V and J ends, which lost 2 bases and 2 bases, there was a span of 12 bases. CDR3 DNA: TGTGCCAGCAGCTTAGTCGGGCACTACACAGATACGCAGTATTTT. It yields the protein CASSLVGHYTDTQYF.

The chain is built from TRBV28 and TRBJ2-1; D unclear. V lost 3 bases and J lost 6, with 9 bases in between. The CDR3 runs 13 residues. The germline V gene encodes CDR1 MDHEN and CDR2 SYDVKM. The CDR3, as DNA: TGTGCCAGCAGTTTTCAGCTCCGCAATGAGCAGTTCTTC. It specifies CASSFQLRNEQFF.

The chain carries TRBV6-5 and TRBJ2-5; D perhaps matches TRBD1 (6 bases). The CDR3 totals 15 residues. From germline, CDR1 is MNHEY and CDR2 SVGAGI. The V end was cut by 2 bases, the J end by 2 bases, with 12 bases between. The CDR3 nucleotides are TGTGCCAGCAGTTACCGCCGAGGGACACAAGAGACCCAGTACTTC. Protein product: CASSYRRGTQETQYF.

The CDR3: CASTREGEGTEAFF. For the CDR3, the DNA is TGTGCCAGCACCAGAGAGGGCGAGGGCACTGAAGCTTTCTTT. The genes are TRBV2 and TRBJ1-1; no firm D call. CDR1 is SNHLY and CDR2 is FYNNEI in the germline V gene. This CDR3 region has 14 residues. V was cut by 7 bases and J by 4 bases, with 16 bases left in between.

CDR3 amino acids: CASSSRDRALNEQFF. The CDR3, as DNA: TGTGCCAGCAGCTCCCGGGACAGGGCCCTCAATGAGCAGTTCTTC. The rearrangement links TRBV5-4 to TRBJ2-1; 9 positions match TRBD1. The J segment lost 6 bases and the V segment lost 3 bases, leaving 7 bases of the junction unmatched. Germline lookup yields CDR1 SGHNT and CDR2 YYREEE (reference sequence). CDR3 size: 15 residues. Variable domain in full (rest from reference TRBV5-4 and TRBJ2-1): ETGVTQSPTHLIKTRGQQVTLRCSSQSGHNTVSWYQQALGQGPQFIFQYYREEENGRGNFPPRFSGLQFPNYSSELNVNALELDDSALYLCASSSRDRALNEQFFGPGTRLTVL.

The chain carries TRBV15 and TRBJ2-7; D ambiguous. Germline V gene sequence: CDR1 LNHNV, CDR2 YYDKDF (reference sequence). The CDR3 is made up of 15 amino acids. The ends were cut back, 0 bases at V and 2 bases at J, with 11 bases in the middle. DNA of the CDR3: TGTGCCACCAGCAGAGATCGAGTAGTCGCCTACGAGCAGTACTTC. This encodes CATSRDRVVAYEQYF.

This chain joins TRBV9 and TRBJ2-7; D remains ambiguous. Looked up from germline, CDR1 is SGDLS and CDR2 is YYNGEE. The CDR3 contains 12 residues. Trimming shortened V by 0 bases and J by 6 bases, and 7 bases separated the two germline ends. CDR3 sequence: CASSVDGVEQYF. The CDR3 DNA sequence: TGTGCCAGCAGCGTAGATGGGGTCGAGCAGTACTTC.

This clone has more than one count but fewer than ten. The chain employs TRBV9 and TRBJ1-1, with TRBD1 identical over 12 bases. The CDR3 totals 18 residues. Losses at the gene ends were 4 bases for V and 3 bases for J; bases not matched to a gene: 13. Germline values: CDR1 SGDLS, CDR2 YYNGEE. The CDR3 DNA follows: TGTGCCAGCAGCTTCCGTGGGACAGGGGGCATCGGGGACACTGAAGCTTTCTTT. Its translation is CASSFRGTGGIGDTEAFF.

CDR3 loop: CASSEGVGYGYTF. CDR3 in DNA: TGTGCCAGCAGTGAGGGGGTGGGCTATGGCTACACCTTC. The chain carries TRBV6-1 and TRBJ1-2; D may be TRBD1 (5 bases). The CDR3 is 13 amino acids. Germline CDR1 is MNHNS and CDR2 is SASEGT. V was shortened by 3 bases and J by 4 bases, with 9 bases between the two germline ends.

This clone has more than one count but fewer than ten. V usage is TRBV7-3 and J usage is TRBJ2-3; D call uncertain. The CDR3 totals 12 residues. V was clipped by 5 bases and J by 2 bases, with 5 bases between them. Germline CDR1 is SGHTA and CDR2 is FQGTGA. The CDR3 DNA reads TGTGCCAGCAGCCCGAACACAGATACGCAGTATTTT. It specifies CASSPNTDTQYF.

The V and J genes are TRBV5-4 and TRBJ2-7, with a tentative D call TRBD2 (5 bases). The CDR3 is 15 amino acids. CDR1 is SGHNT and CDR2 is YYREEE in the germline V gene (reference sequence). V was pared by 1 base and J by 6 bases, with 17 bases between. The CDR3: CASSLNRETPREQYF. For the CDR3, the DNA is TGTGCCAGCAGCTTGAACCGGGAAACCCCCCGCGAGCAGTACTTC. The whole variable domain, remainder taken from reference TRBV5-4 and TRBJ2-7, is ETGVTQSPTHLIKTRGQQVTLRCSSQSGHNTVSWYQQALGQGPQFIFQYYREEENGRGNFPPRFSGLQFPNYSSELNVNALELDDSALYLCASSLNRETPREQYFGPGTRLTVT.